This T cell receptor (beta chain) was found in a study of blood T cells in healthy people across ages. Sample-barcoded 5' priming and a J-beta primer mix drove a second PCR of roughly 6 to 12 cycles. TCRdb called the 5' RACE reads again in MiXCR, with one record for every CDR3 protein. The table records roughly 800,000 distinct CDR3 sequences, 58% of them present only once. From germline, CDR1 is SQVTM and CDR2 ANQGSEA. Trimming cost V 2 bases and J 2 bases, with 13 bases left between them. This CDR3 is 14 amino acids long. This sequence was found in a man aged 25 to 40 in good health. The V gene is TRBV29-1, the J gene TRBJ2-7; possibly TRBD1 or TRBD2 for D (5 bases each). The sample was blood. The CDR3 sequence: CSVEIRGAAYEQYF. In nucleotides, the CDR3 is TGCAGCGTTGAAATTCGAGGGGCGGCCTACGAGCAGTACTTC.